The 28 T cell receptor beta chains listed next were all sequenced from one sample in a study of cytotoxic CD8 clonotypes in ibrutinib-treated CLL. Produced via immunoSEQ multiplex PCR; TCRdb's table is partial and in-frame only. The sample lists roughly 300,000 clones; roughly four fifths were seen once. This material consisted of PBMCs, taken at disease progression, from a patient treated with ibrutinib. The receptors shown here come from a human donor with chronic lymphocytic leukemia.

V is TRBV6-1 and J is TRBJ1-2; 11 bases line up with TRBD1. This CDR3 is 13 amino acids long. The germline gives CDR1 MNHNS, CDR2 SASEGT. The V segment lost 6 bases and the J segment 4 bases; nucleotides outside the gene matches: 1. CDR3 sequence: CASRDRGPYGYTF. The CDR3, as DNA: TGTGCCAGCAGGGACAGGGGGCCCTATGGCTACACCTTC.

This chain uses TRBV6-5 with TRBJ2-7; D ambiguous. This CDR3 has 15 residues. CDR1 and CDR2 (germline): MNHEY, SVGAGI. The ends were cut back, 4 bases at V and 2 bases at J, with 15 bases in the middle. The CDR3 loop reads CASSSLPGTPYEQYF. The CDR3 nucleotides are TGTGCCAGCAGTTCGCTTCCCGGTACTCCCTACGAGCAGTACTTC.

The chain employs TRBV18 and TRBJ1-4; TRBD1 matches at 7 bases. Germline V lookup: CDR1 KGHSH, CDR2 LQKENI. J was trimmed by 4 bases and V by 2 bases; bases with no gene match: 7. The CDR3 runs 16 residues. The CDR3 DNA follows: TGTGCCAGCTCACCAGGGACCGGGACAGTTAATGAAAAACTGTTTTTT. Protein sequence: CASSPGTGTVNEKLFF.

This clone was observed a handful of times. The chain combines TRBV29-1 with TRBJ1-2; a weak D match, TRBD1 (6 bases). CDR1 SQVTM and CDR2 ANQGSEA come from the germline V gene. CDR3 length equals 12 residues. V was pared by 5 bases and J by 3 bases, with 10 bases between. The CDR3 DNA follows: TGCAGCGTTAGAAGACAGGACTATGGCTACACCTTC. This codes for CSVRRQDYGYTF.

V usage is TRBV7-2 and J usage is TRBJ2-7, with D hard to call. V lost 3 bases to trimming and J lost 2 bases, with 2 bases between them. This CDR3 has 11 amino acids. Germline values: CDR1 SGHTA, CDR2 FQGNSA. The CDR3 here is CASSFTYEQYF. The CDR3 nucleotides are TGTGCCAGCAGCTTCACCTACGAGCAGTACTTC.

The rearrangement links TRBV11-3 to TRBJ2-7; 7 bases map to TRBD2. Germline V CDR1 and CDR2: SGHNT, YENEEA. The junction had 13 bases not matched to a gene; V was cut back by 6 bases and J by 2 bases. The CDR3 consists of 16 residues. CDR3 region: CASRDANSSGAYEQYF. CDR3 bases: TGTGCCAGCAGAGACGCTAATTCTAGCGGAGCCTACGAGCAGTACTTC. Together with reference TRBV11-3 and TRBJ2-7, the CDR3 gives the full variable domain: EAGVVQSPRYKIIEKKQPVAFWCNPISGHNTLYWYLQNLGQGPELLIRYENEEAVDDSQLPKDRFSAERLKGVDSTLKIQPAELGDSAVYLCASRDANSSGAYEQYFGPGTRLTVT.

This rearrangement joins TRBV5-1 to TRBJ2-3; possible D gene TRBD2, 6 bases. V lost 1 base, J lost 0 bases, and 9 bases lay in between. CDR3 length equals 15 residues. Germline-derived CDR1 and CDR2 are SGHRS and YFSETQ. The CDR3 reads CASSLTGSSTDTQYF. The CDR3 DNA is TGCGCCAGCAGCTTGACCGGGAGCAGCACAGATACGCAGTATTTT.

V is TRBV9 and J is TRBJ2-7, with TRBD1 matching 7 bases. The CDR3 is made up of 15 amino acids. Germline V gene sequence: CDR1 SGDLS, CDR2 YYNGEE. The junction had 10 bases not matched to a gene; V was cut back by 4 bases and J by 3 bases. The CDR3 region has the DNA TGTGCCAGCAGCCCGACCGGGACAGCGTTCTACGAGCAGTACTTC. This encodes CASSPTGTAFYEQYF.

This chain joins TRBV7-3 and TRBJ1-1; 9 nucleotides line up with TRBD1. CDR1 is SGHTA, CDR2 FQGTGA, per germline. Trimming took 5 bases from V and 4 from J; bases not matched to a gene: 5. The CDR3 is made up of 14 amino acids. The CDR3 DNA sequence: TGTGCCAGCAGCAGCGACAGGGGGTCCACTGAAGCTTTCTTT. It codes for CASSSDRGSTEAFF.

This clone appeared once. The chain combines TRBV10-1 with TRBJ1-3; maybe TRBD1 (6 bases). V was pared by 4 bases and J by 0 bases, with 22 bases between. This CDR3 region has 19 residues. Germline-derived CDR1 and CDR2 are WNHNN and SYGVQD (reference sequence). CDR3 sequence: CASSADPDSGHSSGNTIYF. CDR3 nucleotide sequence: TGCGCCAGCAGTGCAGACCCGGACAGTGGGCATTCCTCTGGAAACACCATATATTTT.

The chain links TRBV6-1 to TRBJ1-2; 11 bases agree with TRBD1. V lost 5 bases, J lost 4 bases, and 6 bases stayed unmatched. The CDR3 extends over 15 amino acids. Germline CDR1 MNHNS, CDR2 SASEGT. In nucleotides, the CDR3 is TGTGCCAGCAGTAAAACAGGACAGGGGGCCTATGGCTACACCTTC. Residues: CASSKTGQGAYGYTF.

V usage is TRBV4-3 and J usage is TRBJ2-7, with D tentatively TRBD1 (6 bases). Trimming stripped 1 base from V and 0 bases from J, with 16 bases between. The V gene's germline CDR1 is LGHNA and CDR2 YSLEER. The CDR3 spans 17 residues. The CDR3 DNA reads as TGCGCCAGCAGCCAAGTCCGGGGTAGGGACAACTCCTACGAGCAGTACTTC. This gives the protein CASSQVRGRDNSYEQYF.

The rearrangement joins TRBV14 to TRBJ2-7, with D tentatively TRBD1 or TRBD2 (6 bases each). The CDR3 has 14 residues. Per the germline V gene, CDR1 is SGHDN and CDR2 is FVKESK. Trimming took 2 bases from V and 5 from J, leaving 13 bases between them. Here the CDR3 DNA reads TGTGCCAGCAGCCAAATTAGGGGGGTAGACGAGCAGTACTTC. Its protein is CASSQIRGVDEQYF.

V and J are TRBV15 and TRBJ2-3; D remains unclear. V lost 1 base and J 2 bases, leaving 7 bases between the germline ends. CDR3 length: 14 amino acids. CDR1 and CDR2 (germline): LNHNV, YYDKDF (reference sequence). The CDR3, as DNA: TGTGCCACCAGCAGAGGGGTCTACACAGATACGCAGTATTTT. Protein sequence: CATSRGVYTDTQYF.

CDR3 in amino acids: CASRLHVLNTEAFF. The CDR3 DNA reads as TGTGCCAGTAGACTACATGTACTGAACACTGAAGCTTTCTTT. The gene calls are TRBV19 and TRBJ1-1; unclear D gene. Germline CDR1 reads LNHDA; CDR2 reads SQIVND (reference sequence). V was clipped by 6 bases and J by 0 bases, with 11 bases between them. This CDR3 has 14 residues.

The genes are TRBV27 and TRBJ2-3; 11 nucleotides line up with TRBD2. The J segment lost 4 bases and the V segment lost 1 base, leaving 10 bases of the junction unmatched. This CDR3 is built from 18 residues. Germline V CDR1 and CDR2: MNHEY, SMNVEV (reference sequence). The CDR3 DNA sequence: TGTGCCAGCAGTTTATTCGGTAGCGGGGGGGCAATTGCAGATACGCAGTATTTT. Protein product: CASSLFGSGGAIADTQYF.

This clone was detected only a few times. Germline is not matched at one junction end, which may reflect a read error. The gene calls are TRBV19 and TRBJ2-2; D possibly corresponds to TRBD1 (5 bases). The germline V gene has CDR1 LNHDA and CDR2 SQIVND (reference sequence). This CDR3 contains 13 residues. The CDR3 nucleotides read TGTGCCAGTACCAGGGCGAATACCGGGGAGCTGTTTTTT. It translates to CASTRANTGELFF.

This clone turned up a few times. The chain couples TRBV4-2 to TRBJ2-5; the D call may be TRBD1 or TRBD2 (5 bases each). This CDR3 is built from 15 residues. The germline V and J ends were trimmed by 0 bases and 5 bases, with 13 bases remaining between them. Germline V lookup: CDR1 LGHNA, CDR2 YNFKEQ. The CDR3 protein is CASSQEGDGGETQYF. The CDR3, as DNA: TGTGCCAGCAGCCAAGAAGGGGACGGTGGGGAGACCCAGTACTTC.

The J gene is TRBJ1-1, the V gene TRBV29-1; no clear D gene. Between the trimmed V and J ends, which lost 4 bases and 5 bases, there was a span of 8 bases. Germline V gives CDR1 SQVTM, CDR2 ANQGSEA. The CDR3 totals 11 residues. CDR3 in amino acids: CSVVFVTEAFF. CDR3 in DNA: TGCAGCGTTGTTTTCGTGACTGAAGCTTTCTTT.

The chain uses TRBV13 and TRBJ2-3; 10 bases line up with TRBD1. Germline V lookup: CDR1 PRHDT, CDR2 FYEKMQ (reference sequence). Trimming took 5 bases from V and 5 from J; bases not matched to a gene: 10. There are 16 residues in the CDR3. The CDR3 protein is CASSLRIGTGEDTQYF. The DNA of the CDR3 is TGTGCCAGCAGCCTTCGCATTGGGACAGGGGAAGATACGCAGTATTTT.

The DNA of the CDR3 is TGTGCCAGCAGTTGGCAAGGGACAGGATTCAATGAGCAGTTCTTC. This sequence encodes CASSWQGTGFNEQFF. J is TRBJ2-1 and V is TRBV27; 8 bases align to TRBD1. The CDR3 sequence is 15 residues long. The V gene end was trimmed by 4 bases and the J gene end by 6 bases; junction bases not matched to a gene: 8. Germline V gene sequence: CDR1 MNHEY, CDR2 SMNVEV (reference sequence).

This chain uses TRBV27 with TRBJ2-7; no firm D call. Germline assignment: CDR1 MNHEY and CDR2 SMNVEV (reference sequence). V lost 3 bases and J lost 0, with 6 bases in between. The CDR3 runs to 13 residues. CDR3 residues: CASSFSISYEQYF. The CDR3 DNA reads as TGTGCCAGCAGTTTTAGTATCTCCTACGAGCAGTACTTC.

The J gene is TRBJ2-1, the V gene TRBV7-9; D call uncertain. This CDR3 region has 12 residues. In germline, CDR1 is SEHNR, CDR2 FQNEAQ (reference sequence). V was pared by 5 bases and J by 9 bases, with 11 bases between. CDR3 sequence (DNA): TGTGCCAGCAGCCCCCAAACGCCTGAGCAGTTCTTC. This sequence encodes CASSPQTPEQFF.

V is TRBV5-1 and J is TRBJ1-4; tentative D call: TRBD1 (5 bases). The CDR3 runs to 13 residues. Trimming cost V 3 bases and J 8 bases, with 11 bases left between them. Germline V gene data show CDR1 as SGHRS and CDR2 as YFSETQ. In DNA, the CDR3 is TGCGCCAGCAGCTCGGGACCGGGGGAAAAACTGTTTTTT. Translated, it gives CASSSGPGEKLFF.

This chain joins TRBV6-6 and TRBJ2-5; D is possibly TRBD1 or TRBD2 (6 bases each). Trimming cost V 0 bases and J 4 bases, with 12 bases left between them. Germline loops: CDR1 MNHNY, CDR2 SVGAGI (reference sequence). The CDR3 is 15 amino acids. CDR3 region: CASSYSIRGGETQYF. In DNA, the CDR3 is TGTGCCAGCAGTTACTCGATCAGGGGAGGAGAGACCCAGTACTTC.

In its sample, this clone was seen once. This chain links TRBV11-2 with TRBJ1-2; D unresolved. CDR1 is SGHAT, CDR2 FQNNGV, per germline. The CDR3 covers 14 residues. Between the trimmed V and J ends, which lost 1 base and 2 bases, there was a span of 8 bases. CDR3 region: CASSLGPVNYGYTF. The DNA of the CDR3 is TGTGCCAGCAGCTTAGGGCCAGTCAACTATGGCTACACCTTC.

This clone was detected only a few times. V gene TRBV29-1 combines with J gene TRBJ2-1, with unresolved D. The CDR3 extends over 13 amino acids. Trimming removed 4 bases at V and 4 bases at J, with 11 bases between. Germline V gene sequence: CDR1 SQVTM, CDR2 ANQGSEA. Here the CDR3 reads CSVGGSAYNEQFF. In nucleotides, the CDR3 is TGCAGCGTTGGCGGCAGCGCTTACAATGAGCAGTTCTTC.

The V and J genes are TRBV5-1 and TRBJ1-2; TRBD1 aligns across 8 bases. V shed 4 bases and J 6 bases; nucleotides not matched to a gene: 2. The length of the CDR3 is 12 residues. Germline lookup yields CDR1 SGHRS and CDR2 YFSETQ. The CDR3 reads CASSLDRDGYTF. CDR3 coding DNA: TGCGCCAGCAGCCTGGACAGGGATGGCTACACCTTC. The whole variable domain, filled in from reference TRBV5-1 and TRBJ1-2, reads KAGVTQTPRYLIKTRGQQVTLSCSPISGHRSVSWYQQTPGQGLQFLFEYFSETQRNKGNFPGRFSGRQFSNSRSEMNVSTLELGDSALYLCASSLDRDGYTFGSGTRLTVV.